This TCR beta chain comes out of a study of cytomegalovirus exposure and HLA in healthy donors. Note on this clone: Its antigen remains unidentified.

There are 17 residues in the CDR3. Unmatched junction bases numbered 14, after V lost 3 bases and J lost 10 bases. Germline loops: CDR1 SGDLS, CDR2 YYNGEE. Study-wide points: The study recorded 150 to 200 TCR beta chains that were cytomegalovirus-associated. Many donors shared some public TCRs, even though most TCR sequences were rare. Testing in vitro showed a few CMV-associated chains specific for CMV antigens.

These donors were members of the approximately 110-subject validation cohort, a group separate from the approximately 700-subject first cohort. Sequencing was performed with immunoSEQ multiplex PCR; in TCRdb, only in-frame clones are kept and a portion is missing. The table lists some 130,000 clones, nearly 90% of them singletons. The receptor was isolated from a woman aged 18-29 years in good health and CMV-seronegative. The sequencing sample was made of PBMCs. V and J are TRBV9 and TRBJ2-1, with 12 bases that match TRBD2. The CDR3 DNA reads TGTGCCAGCAGCGCCCCGGTGGCTAGCGGGGGGGCGAGGGAGCAGTTCTTC. This sequence encodes CASSAPVASGGAREQFF.